This T cell receptor (beta chain) originates from a study of identical twins. TCRdb passed the 5' RACE reads through MiXCR, listing each CDR3 protein once. This table has approximately 690,000 distinct CDR3 sequences, 5.5% to 6.5% appearing once. Study-wide points: Out-of-frame alpha sequences that twins shared showed excess low generation probability.

A few counts support this clonotype. What it binds is unknown. The V and J ends lost 2 bases and 3 bases, in that order; junction bases with no gene match: 4. CDR3 length equals 17 residues. Germline V gene lookup returns CDR1 SGHDT and CDR2 YYEEEE. The receptor was derived from a man between 18 and 29 years old in good health. Sequenced sample: naive T cells sorted from blood. The chain is built from TRBV5-6 and TRBJ2-4, with 14 bases fitting TRBD2. The CDR3: CASSFGLAGGGKNIQYF. The CDR3 DNA reads TGTGCCAGCAGCTTTGGACTAGCGGGAGGAGGCAAAAACATTCAGTACTTC.